The entry below gives a single T cell receptor (beta chain) sequence along with its context. Its target is not known. These data originate in a study of cytomegalovirus exposure and HLA in healthy donors. Study background: For the approximately 390 genotyped donors, more than 65% fell within the Caucasian-associated ancestry cluster. Study-wide points: In an earlier analysis, productive rearrangement rates for most beta V segments clustered near 87% or 30%. Common viral pathogens seemed to be connected with several of the most significant clusters, according to a later analysis.

Germline V gene sequence: CDR1 MNHNY, CDR2 SVGAGI (reference sequence). This CDR3 spans 12 amino acids. Deletions cut 3 bases from V and 10 bases from J, with 10 bases between. The PCR had 60 Vbeta and 13 Jbeta primers. Sequenced by immunoSEQ multiplex PCR; TCRdb stores in-frame clones only, minus some. Here the sample spans 160,000 or so clones, about 82% being singletons. Nominally healthy donors provided the samples, though records likely missed some immune exposures. V usage is TRBV6-6 and J usage is TRBJ2-1; tentatively, D is TRBD2 (6 bases). Specimen: PBMCs. This clonotype was obtained from a woman aged 25 to 39 in good health and CMV-seropositive. This CDR3 reads CASSYRLAEQFF. In DNA, the CDR3 is TGTGCCAGCAGTTATAGGCTAGCGGAGCAGTTCTTC.